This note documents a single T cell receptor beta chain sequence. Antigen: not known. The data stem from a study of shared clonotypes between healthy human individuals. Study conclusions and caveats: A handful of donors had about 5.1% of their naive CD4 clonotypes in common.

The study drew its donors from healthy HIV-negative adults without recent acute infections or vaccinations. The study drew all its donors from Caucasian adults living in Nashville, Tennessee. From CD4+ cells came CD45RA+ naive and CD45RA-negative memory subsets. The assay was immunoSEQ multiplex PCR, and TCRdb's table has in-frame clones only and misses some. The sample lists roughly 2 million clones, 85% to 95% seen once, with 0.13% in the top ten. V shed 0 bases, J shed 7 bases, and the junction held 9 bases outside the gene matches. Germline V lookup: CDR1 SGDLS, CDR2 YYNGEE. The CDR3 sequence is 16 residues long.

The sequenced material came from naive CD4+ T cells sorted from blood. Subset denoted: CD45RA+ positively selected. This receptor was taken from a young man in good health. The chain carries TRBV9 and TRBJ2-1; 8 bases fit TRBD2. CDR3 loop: CASSVAPSGSRNEQFF. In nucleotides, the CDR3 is TGTGCCAGCAGCGTAGCTCCGAGCGGGAGTCGGAATGAGCAGTTCTTC.